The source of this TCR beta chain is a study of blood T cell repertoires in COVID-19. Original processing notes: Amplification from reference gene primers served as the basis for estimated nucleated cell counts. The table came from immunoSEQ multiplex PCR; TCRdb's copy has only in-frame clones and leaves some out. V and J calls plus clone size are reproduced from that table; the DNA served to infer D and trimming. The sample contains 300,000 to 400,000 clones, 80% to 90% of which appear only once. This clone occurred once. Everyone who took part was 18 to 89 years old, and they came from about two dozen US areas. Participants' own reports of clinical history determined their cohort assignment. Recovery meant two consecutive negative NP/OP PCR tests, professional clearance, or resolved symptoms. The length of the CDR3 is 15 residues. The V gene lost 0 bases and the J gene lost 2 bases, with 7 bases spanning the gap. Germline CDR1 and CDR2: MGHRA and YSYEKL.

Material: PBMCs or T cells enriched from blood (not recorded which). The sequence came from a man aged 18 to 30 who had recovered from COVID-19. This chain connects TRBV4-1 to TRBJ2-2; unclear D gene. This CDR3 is CASSQDNLNTGELFF. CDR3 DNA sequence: TGCGCCAGCAGCCAAGATAACCTAAACACCGGGGAGCTGTTTTTT.